This T cell receptor beta chain was recovered during a study of CD8 T cells in ankylosing spondylitis (TCRdb year 2017). About the study as a whole: The study profiled T cell receptor beta repertoires in healthy donors and ankylosing spondylitis patients to find disease-linked TCR variants. The whole study cohort included roughly 110 healthy donors and around 24 ankylosing spondylitis patients. Peripheral blood was sampled, and synovial fluid was additionally collected from ankylosing spondylitis patients.

Trimming removed 2 bases from V and 6 bases from J; the gene matches leave 9 bases unexplained. CDR1 and CDR2 are drawn from the germline V gene: MGHDK, SYGVNS. The CDR3 goes from the cysteine to the phenylalanine over 15 residues. The DNA shown is the 45-base CDR3, in frame from base 1. This clonotype has more than one count but fewer than ten. Its antigen remains unidentified. No much larger clonotype is one base removed from it; base qualities were not supplied. Sequencing took place on an Illumina HiSeq 2500. Quantitative 5'-RACE with molecular barcodes was used to prepare TCR beta libraries. Per the original workflow: A new computational method based on a probabilistic model of VDJ rearrangement was used to identify disease-linked TCR variants. TCRdb reran the public reads through fastp at Q25 and MiXCR, keeping productive beta chains. Duplicate CDR3 protein sequences are folded into a single record with the most common DNA and genes. Here the V and J calls rest on TCRdb's processing, not on the authors' analysis. In all, the sample holds 390,000 or so distinct CDR3 sequences, and around 22% of those were seen once. Of the sample, about a sixth is held by the ten largest clones.

Study-wide conclusions, independent of this receptor: A TCR beta motif made up of about eight highly homologous amino acid variants appeared to be characteristic of blood from ankylosing spondylitis patients. Some motif variants had previously been reported in the synovial fluid and blood of reactive arthritis patients, which suggests shared mechanisms of disease initiation. The disease-linked clones showed a CD8+ phenotype and occurred at relatively low frequencies in peripheral blood. Significant enrichment of the disease-linked clones was reported in matched synovial fluid samples from ankylosing spondylitis patients.

The chain was built from TRBV25-1 and TRBJ2-7; TRBD2 agrees with 8 junctional bases. What was sequenced was blood, either unsorted or a sorted T cell fraction (not recorded which). The receptor comes from a male donor with ankylosing spondylitis. The bases read TGTGCCAGCAGTGAAACCGGGACTAGTCCTCTCGAGCAGTACTTC. The translation is CASSETGTSPLEQYF.